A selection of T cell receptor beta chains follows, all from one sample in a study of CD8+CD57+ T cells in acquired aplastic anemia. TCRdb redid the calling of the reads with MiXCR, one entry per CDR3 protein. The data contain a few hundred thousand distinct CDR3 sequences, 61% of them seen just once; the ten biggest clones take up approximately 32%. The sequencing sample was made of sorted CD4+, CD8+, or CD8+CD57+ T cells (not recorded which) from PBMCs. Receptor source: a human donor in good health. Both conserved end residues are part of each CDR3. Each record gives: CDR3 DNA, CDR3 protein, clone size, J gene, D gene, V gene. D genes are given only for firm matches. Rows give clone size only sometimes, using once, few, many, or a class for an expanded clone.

DNA: TGCAGTGCTAGCGGGAGGGTACAAGGATACGAGCAGTACTTC; CDR3: CSASGRVQGYEQYF; size: NA; J: TRBJ2-7; D: TRBD2; V: TRBV20-1
DNA: TGTGCTAGTGGTCTCGGTGACACTGAAGCTTTCTTT; CDR3: CASGLGDTEAFF; size: once; J: TRBJ1-1; D: NA; V: TRBV12-5
DNA: TGCAGTGCCCCTGGGGGGGGGGGACAGGGAGGCGAGCAGTACTTC; CDR3: CSAPGGGGQGGEQYF; size: NA; J: TRBJ2-7; D: TRBD1; V: TRBV20-1
DNA: TGTGCCACCAGCGGACAGGGGACTAGCGGGGAGACCTACGAGCAGTACTTC; CDR3: CATSGQGTSGETYEQYF; size: NA; J: TRBJ2-7; D: TRBD2; V: TRBV24-1
DNA: TGTGCCAGCAGATTGAGCGGGACAAGCCTTTGCGAGCAGTACTTC; CDR3: CASRLSGTSLCEQYF; size: many; J: TRBJ2-7; D: NA; V: TRBV7-4
DNA: TGCGCCAGCAGTGCATCAGGGGCAGAGACCCAGTACTTC; CDR3: CASSASGAETQYF; size: NA; J: TRBJ2-5; D: NA; V: TRBV10-1
DNA: TGTGCCAGCAGCTTTGCCAGCACAGATACGCAGTATTTT; CDR3: CASSFASTDTQYF; size: NA; J: TRBJ2-3; D: NA; V: TRBV5-5
DNA: TGCAGTGCTAGGGGAGCGAATTCACCCCTCCACTTT; CDR3: CSARGANSPLHF; size: few; J: TRBJ1-6; D: NA; V: TRBV20-1
DNA: TGTGCCAGCAGCTCCCGGACAGGGGCGAACACTGAAGCTTTCTTT; CDR3: CASSSRTGANTEAFF; size: NA; J: TRBJ1-1; D: TRBD1; V: TRBV7-3
DNA: TGTGCCACCAGTGATTTGTTACAGGGGGAAAATTCACCCCTCCACTTT; CDR3: CATSDLLQGENSPLHF; size: NA; J: TRBJ1-6; D: TRBD1; V: TRBV24-1
DNA: TGTGCCAGCAGCTTGAGTATTCACGAGCAGTACTTC; CDR3: CASSLSIHEQYF; size: NA; J: TRBJ2-7; D: NA; V: TRBV5-6
DNA: TGTGCCAGCAGCTTATGGGAAGGGAGGGTCTATGGCTACACCTTC; CDR3: CASSLWEGRVYGYTF; size: NA; J: TRBJ1-2; D: NA; V: TRBV7-8
DNA: TGCGCCAGCAGCACCGGGACAGCCTCTGGAAACACCATATATTTT; CDR3: CASSTGTASGNTIYF; size: NA; J: TRBJ1-3; D: TRBD1; V: TRBV5-1
DNA: TGTGCCAGTAGTATTGGGGGCGCAGGGTACAATGAGCAGTTCTTC; CDR3: CASSIGGAGYNEQFF; size: NA; J: TRBJ2-1; D: NA; V: TRBV19
DNA: TGCAGTGCTTGCCCAAATGAGGGGGACCCCTACGAGCAGTACTTC; CDR3: CSACPNEGDPYEQYF; size: many; J: TRBJ2-7; D: NA; V: TRBV20-1
DNA: TGTGCCAGCTCTCGCTCTAGCGGGTGGGGAGATACGCAGTATTTT; CDR3: CASSRSSGWGDTQYF; size: NA; J: TRBJ2-3; D: TRBD2; V: TRBV7-3
DNA: TGTGCCAGCAGCCGCGAGGGCAATACGCAGTATTTT; CDR3: CASSREGNTQYF; size: NA; J: TRBJ2-3; D: NA; V: TRBV5-4
DNA: TGCAGTGCTGCAGAGCACCCCAGAGTGGCAGAGACCCAGTACTTC; CDR3: CSAAEHPRVAETQYF; size: NA; J: TRBJ2-5; D: NA; V: TRBV20-1
DNA: TGTGCCAGCAGCTCCGAGCTCCGAGATACGCAGTATTTT; CDR3: CASSSELRDTQYF; size: NA; J: TRBJ2-3; D: NA; V: TRBV7-8
DNA: TGTGCCAGCAGCGTAGCCCTAGGGTTGGGGTCCGGGGAGCTGTTTTTT; CDR3: CASSVALGLGSGELFF; size: many; J: TRBJ2-2; D: NA; V: TRBV9
DNA: TGTGCCAGCAGCTTGTTAGGGGAAATATTGAACACTGAAGCTTTCTTT; CDR3: CASSLLGEILNTEAFF; size: many; J: TRBJ1-1; D: NA; V: TRBV5-8
DNA: TGCAGTGCCCCGGGACAGGGTAGTAATTCACCCCTCCACTTT; CDR3: CSAPGQGSNSPLHF; size: NA; J: TRBJ1-6; D: TRBD1; V: TRBV20-1
DNA: TGTGCCAGCAGCTCCGTCCGGGAGGCGGAGCAGTTCTTC; CDR3: CASSSVREAEQFF; size: NA; J: TRBJ2-1; D: TRBD2; V: TRBV7-3
DNA: TGTGCCAGCAGAAAAGTAGGACCAGCCGGACCGCAGTATTTT; CDR3: CASRKVGPAGPQYF; size: NA; J: TRBJ2-3; D: NA; V: TRBV7-2
DNA: TGTGCCAGCAGCGGCGGGGACACGAACACCGGGGAGCTGTTTTTT; CDR3: CASSGGDTNTGELFF; size: NA; J: TRBJ2-2; D: NA; V: TRBV5-6
DNA: TGTGCCACGGGCGGTGGGGTACTCTTGGGTGAAAAACTGTTTTTT; CDR3: CATGGGVLLGEKLFF; size: NA; J: TRBJ1-4; D: NA; V: TRBV15
DNA: TGTGCCAGCAGTTACTCCGTCGGAGCGGTAAAACCCTACGAGCAGTACTTC; CDR3: CASSYSVGAVKPYEQYF; size: NA; J: TRBJ2-7; D: NA; V: TRBV9